This T cell receptor (beta chain) comes out of a study of blood T cell repertoires in COVID-19. Study summary: PBMCs, B-cell-depleted T cells, or T cells were the source of the cDNA or gDNA that made up the material.

In the original analysis: For nucleated cells, counts were estimated from reference gene primer amplification. Measured with immunoSEQ multiplex PCR; TCRdb has only the in-frame clones, and not every one. D and trimming come from the DNA, and the V and J calls and clone size come from that table. The sample includes about 120,000 clones, about four fifths of them seen just once. Unmatched junction bases numbered 12, after V lost 11 bases and J lost 6 bases. The length of the CDR3 is 14 residues. In germline, CDR1 is LNHDA, CDR2 SQIVND (reference sequence). One Seattle source followed patients from active infection through their disease course.

V is TRBV19 and J is TRBJ1-1; 10 nucleotides agree with TRBD1. The TCR originated in a man under 40 with COVID-19, enrolled during active disease. Sequencing input: peripheral blood. The CDR3 sequence is CAAADGQGVPEAFF. For the CDR3, the DNA is TGTGCCGCTGCCGACGGACAGGGGGTCCCTGAAGCTTTCTTT.